This TCR beta chain was obtained from a study of blood T cell repertoires in COVID-19. Study-level background: There were acute and convalescent COVID-19 samples, and they came from the United States, Italy and Spain. PBMCs, B-cell-depleted T cells, or T cells were the source of the cDNA or gDNA that made up the material.

Original analysis: Amplified reference gene primers provided the basis for estimating nucleated cell counts. Libraries were prepared by immunoSEQ multiplex PCR; TCRdb keeps only in-frame clonotypes and omits some of them. V, J and clone size were drawn from that table, and D and trimming were deduced from the DNA. The sample shows about 280,000 clones, about nine tenths of them seen only once. With 4 bases removed from V and 5 bases from J, the gap between germline ends came to 9 bases. CDR3 length equals 13 residues. Germline loops: CDR1 SNHLY, CDR2 FYNNEI. The V gene is TRBV2, the J gene TRBJ2-1; tentatively, D is TRBD2 (6 bases). This clonotype was obtained from a woman aged 30 to 39 with active or convalescent COVID-19. Sequencing input: peripheral blood. In nucleotides, the CDR3 is TGTGCCAGCAGTGGGCCGGGGGACAATGAGCAGTTCTTC. Protein: CASSGPGDNEQFF.